Shown below are 6 T cell receptor beta chains from a single sample sequenced in a study of T-cell reconstitution after alpha-beta-depleted transplantation in children. Preparation of the TCRbeta library used unique molecular identifiers. TCRdb called the PCR reads again in MiXCR, with one record for every CDR3 protein. The sample records about 460,000 distinct CDR3 sequences, roughly a tenth being singletons. Sequenced material: PBMCs, taken before TCRalphabeta/CD19-depleted stem cell transplant. The receptors were sampled from a child aged 2-9 years with inherited bone marrow failure, due to receive a stem cell transplant.

This clonotype was seen repeatedly, ten times or more. The chain joins TRBV3-1 to TRBJ2-1; 9 bases map to TRBD2. CDR1 and CDR2 from the germline V gene are LGHDT and YNNKEL (reference sequence). V was pared by 4 bases and J by 3 bases, with 7 bases of the junction left unmatched. CDR3 length equals 16 residues. The CDR3 region is CASSRAAGGVYNEQFF. The CDR3 region has the DNA TGTGCCAGCAGCCGGGCTGCGGGAGGGGTCTACAATGAGCAGTTCTTC.

A word on this clonotype: Given a much more abundant clone one base away, this may be a read error. This chain uses TRBV5-5 with TRBJ2-5; unclear D gene. Germline CDR1 is SGHKS and CDR2 is YYEKEE (reference sequence). CDR3 length equals 15 residues. In nucleotides, the CDR3 is TGTCCCAGCAGCTTCAACCGGGCTATTCAAGAGACCCAGTACTTC. It is translated as CPSSFNRAIQETQYF.

This clonotype appeared many times. The genes are TRBV4-3 and TRBJ2-1, with TRBD2 as a possible D gene (5 bases). With 1 base removed from V and 7 bases from J, the gap between germline ends came to 17 bases. The CDR3 is made up of 16 amino acids. CDR1 is LGHNA and CDR2 is YSLEER in the germline V gene. The CDR3 spells CASSQGLGDPGNEQFF. The CDR3, as DNA: TGCGCCAGCAGCCAAGGGTTGGGAGACCCTGGGAATGAGCAGTTCTTC.

The rearrangement links TRBV5-4 to TRBJ1-5, with D unresolved. The CDR3 extends over 14 amino acids. V shed 4 bases and J shed 8 bases, with 16 bases lying between them. Germline CDR1 is SGHNT and CDR2 is YYREEE (reference sequence). CDR3 DNA: TGTGCCAGCAGCGCGGACCCTATAAGGGAGCCCCAGCATTTT. It yields the protein CASSADPIREPQHF.

The chain is built from TRBV28 and TRBJ2-5; no reliable D call. This CDR3 has 17 amino acids. V was shortened by 5 bases and J by 5 bases, with 24 bases between the two germline ends. The germline gives CDR1 MDHEN, CDR2 SYDVKM. CDR3 region: CASSLRAPIPPKETQYF. For the CDR3, the DNA is TGTGCCAGCAGTCTCCGGGCCCCCATACCCCCGAAGGAGACCCAGTACTTC.

The CDR3 here is CAWNKRLIYEQYF. The CDR3 DNA is TGTGCCTGGAATAAGCGCCTGATCTACGAGCAGTACTTC. The chain joins TRBV30 to TRBJ2-7; D is unclear. V was pared by 4 bases and J by 3 bases, with 13 bases between. The germline CDR1 and CDR2 sequences are GTSNPN and SVGIG (reference sequence). The CDR3 runs 13 residues.